These T cell receptor beta chains were read from a single sample in a study of graft-versus-host responses after intestinal transplantation. Their antigens remain unidentified. Only in-frame clones appear in the TCRdb table, and some are missing; sequencing was by immunoSEQ multiplex PCR. The sample has tens of thousands of clones; roughly 93% are singletons. The starting material was unstimulated CD4+ T cells sorted from spleen or lymph node cells, obtained before transplant. The receptors stem from a human donor who was the organ donor for an intestinal transplant. The CDR3 runs from the conserved cysteine through the conserved F or W. A D gene is named only where the DNA matches it firmly. Rows may omit the clone size; those that give it use once, few, many or a size class.

CARRDTLNVYGYTF TGTGCCAGGAGGGACACCCTTAACGTATATGGCTACACCTTC TRBV19 - TRBJ1-2 -
CASSLAARGLTEAFF TGTGCCAGCAGCTTAGCTGCCAGGGGGTTAACTGAAGCTTTCTTT TRBV11-3 TRBD1 TRBJ1-1 -
CASSLGGRGQPQHF TGTGCCAGCTCCCTCGGAGGCAGGGGTCAGCCCCAGCATTTT TRBV18 - TRBJ1-5 once
CASSQEGGLTSPLHF TGTGCCAGCAGCCAAGAGGGGGGACTCACTTCACCCCTCCACTTT TRBV11-1 - TRBJ1-6 -
CATSGQGNYGYTF TGTGCCACCAGCGGACAGGGGAACTATGGCTACACCTTC TRBV15 TRBD1 TRBJ1-2 -
CASSSTPGNTIYF TGTGCCAGCAGCTCGACCCCTGGAAACACCATATATTTT TRBV7-2 - TRBJ1-3 -
CASSSDRGGYTF TGTGCCAGCTCATCGGACAGGGGTGGCTACACCTTC TRBV18 TRBD1 TRBJ1-2 -
CASSPQTSMTGLVAFF TGTGCCAGCTCACCTCAGACTTCTATGACAGGGCTTGTAGCTTTCTTT TRBV18 TRBD1 TRBJ1-1 -
CASSGVNNEQFF TGTGCCAGCAGCGGGGTGAACAATGAGCAGTTCTTC TRBV11-3 - TRBJ2-1 -
CATKGQGVGETQYF TGTGCCACAAAAGGACAGGGAGTAGGAGAGACCCAGTACTTC TRBV10-3 TRBD1 TRBJ2-5 few
CASSLGHQETQYF TGTGCCAGCAGTTTAGGCCATCAAGAGACCCAGTACTTC TRBV28 - TRBJ2-5 -
CAWSGTNYMGETQYF TGTGCCTGGAGCGGTACAAACTACATGGGAGAGACCCAGTACTTC TRBV30 - TRBJ2-5 -
CASSQDPWQGASEAFF TGCGCCAGCAGCCAAGATCCCTGGCAGGGGGCTAGTGAAGCTTTCTTT TRBV4-3 TRBD1 TRBJ1-1 -
CASSPSGNTIYF TGTGCCAGCTCACCAAGTGGAAACACCATATATTTT TRBV18 - TRBJ1-3 -
CASSKGAVVEQYF TGTGCCAGCTCAAAAGGGGCGGTAGTCGAGCAGTACTTC TRBV2 - TRBJ2-7 -
CASSTAGTGRYEQYF TGCGCCAGCAGCACAGCCGGGACAGGCCGCTACGAGCAGTACTTC TRBV5-1 TRBD1 TRBJ2-7 once
CASSLPGLAGGYNEQFF TGCGCCAGCAGCTTGCCGGGACTAGCGGGGGGGTACAATGAGCAGTTCTTC TRBV5-1 TRBD2 TRBJ2-1 -
CASSLAGTVGNIQYF TGTGCCAGCAGCTTAGCCGGGACAGTTGGAAACATTCAGTACTTC TRBV7-2 TRBD1 TRBJ2-4 few
CASSSGSYNSPLHF TGTGCCAGTAGTTCAGGAAGCTATAATTCACCCCTCCACTTT TRBV19 - TRBJ1-6 -
CASDTRLYEQYF TGTGCCAGCGATACCCGGCTCTACGAGCAGTACTTC TRBV6-1 - TRBJ2-7 once
CASSQDRPGAGEQYF TGCGCCAGCAGCCAAGATCGCCCGGGGGCGGGCGAGCAGTACTTC TRBV4-3 - TRBJ2-7 -
CASSYSGTEDNEQFF TGTGCCAGCAGTTACTCGGGGACGGAGGACAATGAGCAGTTCTTC TRBV6-6 - TRBJ2-1 -
CASSPKRGTGGDGYTF TGTGCCAGTAGTCCTAAACGGGGGACAGGGGGAGATGGCTACACCTTC TRBV19 TRBD1 TRBJ1-2 -
CASSILSFDTAQRSNQPQHF TGTGCCAGTAGTATTCTAAGCTTCGATACAGCCCAAAGAAGCAATCAGCCCCAGCATTTT TRBV19 - TRBJ1-5 -
CASSFHFGGKLQGMNTEAFF TGCGCCAGCAGCTTCCATTTTGGGGGAAAATTACAGGGGATGAACACTGAAGCTTTCTTT TRBV4-1 TRBD1 TRBJ1-1 -
CASSLPDRGGELFF TGTGCCAGCAGTTTGCCTGACAGGGGAGGGGAGCTGTTTTTT TRBV28 TRBD1 TRBJ2-2 -
CASSQGPLNTEAFF TGTGCCAGCAGCCAAGGACCCTTGAACACTGAAGCTTTCTTT TRBV5-4 - TRBJ1-1 -
CASSEITGGGGYTF TGTGCCAGCAGTGAGATTACAGGGGGTGGTGGCTACACCTTC TRBV2 TRBD1 TRBJ1-2 -
CASSSGLPDYGYTF TGTGCCAGCTCTTCAGGCCTGCCGGACTATGGCTACACCTTC TRBV18 - TRBJ1-2 -
CASGSPGVEQFF TGTGCCAGCGGCTCCCCCGGGGTTGAGCAGTTCTTC TRBV28 - TRBJ2-1 once
CASRWPGQSTDTQYF TGTGCCAGCAGGTGGCCGGGACAGAGCACAGATACGCAGTATTTT TRBV28 TRBD1 TRBJ2-3 -
CASSPTMEETQYF TGTGCCAGCAGCCCGACGATGGAAGAGACCCAGTACTTC TRBV13 - TRBJ2-5 -
CASSVYAGGYQETQYF TGTGCCAGCAGCGTATATGCGGGGGGGTACCAAGAGACCCAGTACTTC TRBV9 TRBD2 TRBJ2-5 -
CSVDPGGAIGYTF TGCAGCGTTGATCCAGGGGGCGCGATCGGCTACACCTTC TRBV29-1 TRBD1 TRBJ1-2 -
CAWFHPGQGPSHTQYF TGTGCCTGGTTCCACCCGGGACAGGGACCCTCGCATACGCAGTATTTT TRBV30 TRBD1 TRBJ2-3 -
CASKGQNYTDTQYF TGTGCCAGCAAGGGCCAGAACTACACAGATACGCAGTATTTT TRBV27 - TRBJ2-3 -
CASSVAGSVGTDTQYF TGTGCCAGCAGCGTAGCGGGTAGCGTGGGAACAGATACGCAGTATTTT TRBV9 - TRBJ2-3 -
CASSLRLAGSYEQYF TGTGCCAGCAGTTTAAGGCTAGCGGGGTCCTACGAGCAGTACTTC TRBV27 TRBD2 TRBJ2-7 -
CASSEFTGANTGELFF TGTGCCAGCAGTGAGTTCACAGGGGCGAACACCGGGGAGCTGTTTTTT TRBV6-1 TRBD1 TRBJ2-2 -
CASSLGTGGPYEQYF TGTGCCAGCAGCTTAGGGACAGGGGGCCCCTACGAGCAGTACTTC TRBV7-6 TRBD1 TRBJ2-7 -
CASSPLTGRANTEAFF TGTGCCAGCTCACCACTGACAGGGAGGGCGAACACTGAAGCTTTCTTT TRBV18 TRBD1 TRBJ1-1 -
CASTTGLFGQPQHF TGTGCCAGCACAACAGGGCTCTTCGGTCAGCCCCAGCATTTT TRBV19 - TRBJ1-5 -
CASSWRGQEATEAFF TGCGCCAGCAGCTGGAGGGGACAGGAGGCCACTGAAGCTTTCTTT TRBV5-1 TRBD1 TRBJ1-1 -
CASSWTSGANTGELFF TGTGCCAGCTCTTGGACTTCGGGGGCGAACACCGGGGAGCTGTTTTTT TRBV18 - TRBJ2-2 -
CASSQVSYRGNTEAFF TGCGCCAGCAGCCAAGTCTCCTACAGGGGGAACACTGAAGCTTTCTTT TRBV4-1 TRBD1 TRBJ1-1 -